These T cell receptor beta chains were read from a single sample in a study of blood T cells in healthy people across ages. Via MiXCR, TCRdb re-called the 5' RACE reads, giving one row per CDR3 protein. Of 850,000 to 1,300,000 distinct CDR3 sequences listed, 35% to 55% are singletons. Source material: blood. The receptors were sampled from a woman aged 60-75 years in good health. Each CDR3 is given with its conserved first and last residue. A D gene is named only where the DNA matches it firmly. Size tells how often a clone was seen (once, few, many) or the class of an expanded clone, and some rows leave it out.

J	V	D	size	DNA	CDR3
TRBJ2-4	TRBV3-1	TRBD1	.	TGTGCCAGCAGCCATCAGGACAGGGGACTAGCCAAAAACATTCAGTACTTC	CASSHQDRGLAKNIQYF
TRBJ2-7	TRBV28	TRBD2	few	TGTGCCAGCAGTAAGACTAGCGGGATCTCCTACGAGCAGTACTTC	CASSKTSGISYEQYF
TRBJ1-5	TRBV18	.	.	TGTGCCACCTCACCACGTCAGGGAAGCAATCAGCCCCAGCATTTT	CATSPRQGSNQPQHF
TRBJ2-1	TRBV20-1	TRBD2	few	TGCAGCCTAATTAGCGGGAGTTCAAATGAGCAGTTCTTC	CSLISGSSNEQFF
TRBJ2-7	TRBV12-3/TRBV12-4	.	.	TGTGCCATCGGCTCCTACAATGAGCAGTACTTC	CAIGSYNEQYF
TRBJ2-7	TRBV27	TRBD1	.	TGTGCCGGCAGTCTGGACAGGTCCTACGAGCAGTACTTC	CAGSLDRSYEQYF
TRBJ2-1	TRBV28	.	.	TGTGCCAGCACCTCTTTCGGGCAGCAGTTCTTC	CASTSFGQQFF
TRBJ2-7	TRBV2	.	.	TGTGCCAGCCGTGGTGGAGCGGACCATTCCTACGAGCAGTACTTC	CASRGGADHSYEQYF
TRBJ2-3	TRBV20-1	TRBD2	.	TGCAGTGCTAGTGGACTAGCTCCTCCGAGGGATACGCAGTATTTT	CSASGLAPPRDTQYF
TRBJ2-1	TRBV15	TRBD2	.	TGTGCCACCAGCAGCGGGACTAGCGGGAGGGGCGATGAGCAGTTCTTC	CATSSGTSGRGDEQFF
TRBJ2-7	TRBV27	.	few	TGTGCCAGCAGCTCCCCAGGAGCGATTCGCTACGAGCAGTACTTC	CASSSPGAIRYEQYF
TRBJ2-3	TRBV14	TRBD1	.	TGTGCCAGCAGCCAAGATCGGCGGCAGGGGGCAATAAGAGATACGCAGTATTTT	CASSQDRRQGAIRDTQYF
TRBJ2-2	TRBV5-1	.	.	TGCGCCACATATTCTGGGGGCGACACCGGGGAGCTGTTTTTT	CATYSGGDTGELFF
TRBJ2-7	TRBV14	TRBD2	.	TGTGCCAGTTCCGGGACTAGGATCGAGCAGTACTTC	CASSGTRIEQYF
TRBJ2-5	TRBV7-7	TRBD2	once	TGTGCCAGCAGCTTGGCCGGGACTACCAAAGAGACCCAGTACTTC	CASSLAGTTKETQYF
TRBJ1-1	TRBV5-1	.	.	TGCGCCAGCAACGCGGGTTGGGGGGGAGGTTTGCCTGAAGCTTTCTTT	CASNAGWGGGLPEAFF
TRBJ1-1	TRBV6-1	.	.	TGTGCCAGCAGTGAAGCTCAGGGGCGTTCGGACACTGAAGCTTTCTTT	CASSEAQGRSDTEAFF
TRBJ2-7	TRBV20-1	TRBD2	few	TGCAGTGCTAGAGGGGCACCGGGAGGGCCCTACGAGCAGTACTTC	CSARGAPGGPYEQYF
TRBJ2-7	TRBV18	.	.	TGTGCCAGCTCACCACAGGGCCCCGGACTCTACGAGCAGTACTTC	CASSPQGPGLYEQYF
TRBJ2-6	TRBV28	.	.	TGTGCCAGCCGCTTCCCAGGAGCTGGGGCCAGCGTCCTGACTTTC	CASRFPGAGASVLTF
TRBJ1-2	TRBV20-1	TRBD1	.	TGCAGTCGTCGAGCACAGGGGTCGAATGGCTACACCTTC	CSRRAQGSNGYTF
TRBJ1-6	TRBV20-1	.	.	TGCAGTGCTACCCCCCGAAGCTCCTATAATTCACCCCTCCACTTT	CSATPRSSYNSPLHF
TRBJ2-1	TRBV10-3	.	.	TGTGCCATCAGTGAGTCAGGTCCGGCGTCAGGCAATGAGCAGTTCTTC	CAISESGPASGNEQFF
TRBJ2-7	TRBV10-3	TRBD2	few	TGTGCCATCAGGGAATCGGGTAGCGGGAGGGTTGTGTCCTACGAGCAGTACTTC	CAIRESGSGRVVSYEQYF